This paragraph covers one T cell receptor (beta chain) sequence. The sample originates from a study of T cells in localized non-small cell lung cancer. This CDR3 comprises 12 residues. The ends were cut back, 1 base at V and 0 bases at J, with 3 bases in the middle. Germline V lookup: CDR1 SQVTM, CDR2 ANQGSEA. Data came from immunoSEQ multiplex PCR; TCRdb stores just in-frame clones and leaves some out. The data hold just over 70,000 clones, with roughly nine tenths observed a single time. The sample was peripheral blood, taken before any cancer treatment. This chain links TRBV29-1 with TRBJ1-1; D gene uncertain. The sequence derives from a male donor older than 55 with stage III squamous cell lung carcinoma. CDR3 protein: CSVEVVNTEAFF. DNA for the CDR3: TGCAGCGTTGAAGTGGTGAACACTGAAGCTTTCTTT.